This is a list of T cell receptor beta chains from one sample in a study of shared clonotypes between healthy human individuals. Data came from immunoSEQ multiplex PCR; TCRdb stores just in-frame clones and leaves some out. Of roughly 550,000 clones listed, roughly 96% are singletons. Sequencing was carried out using naive CD8+ T cells sorted from blood. These receptors all come from a woman under 40 in good health. CDR3s include the opening cysteine and the closing phenylalanine or tryptophan. Fields, in order: J gene, clone size, CDR3 length, V gene, D gene, CDR3 protein, CDR3 DNA. The D gene is left open where the match is weak. Clone size appears in some rows only: once, few, many, or a class for an expanded clone.

j_call: TRBJ2-5; clone_size: .; cdr3_length: 13; v_call: TRBV2; d_call: TRBD1; cdr3_aa: CASRKGQEETQYF; cdr3_nt: TGTGCCAGCAGAAAGGGACAGGAAGAGACCCAGTACTTC
j_call: TRBJ2-1; clone_size: .; cdr3_length: 16; v_call: TRBV27; d_call: .; cdr3_aa: CASSFRDSGTYNEQFF; cdr3_nt: TGTGCCAGCAGTTTCCGGGACTCGGGAACCTACAATGAGCAGTTCTTC
j_call: TRBJ2-7; clone_size: .; cdr3_length: 11; v_call: TRBV27; d_call: .; cdr3_aa: CASSLSGEQYF; cdr3_nt: TGTGCCAGCAGTTTATCGGGGGAGCAGTACTTC
j_call: TRBJ2-7; clone_size: .; cdr3_length: 13; v_call: TRBV27; d_call: .; cdr3_aa: CASSLGVFYEQYF; cdr3_nt: TGTGCCAGCAGCTTGGGGGTTTTTTACGAGCAGTACTTC
j_call: TRBJ2-2; clone_size: .; cdr3_length: 15; v_call: TRBV5-5; d_call: .; cdr3_aa: CASSLYSTSTGELFF; cdr3_nt: TGTGCCAGCAGCTTGTATTCTACTTCCACCGGGGAGCTGTTTTTT
j_call: TRBJ2-1; clone_size: once; cdr3_length: 15; v_call: TRBV7-8; d_call: .; cdr3_aa: CASAPGVHTYNEQFF; cdr3_nt: TGTGCCAGCGCTCCCGGGGTCCATACCTACAATGAGCAGTTCTTC
j_call: TRBJ2-7; clone_size: .; cdr3_length: 13; v_call: TRBV11-2; d_call: .; cdr3_aa: CASSLDNSYEQYF; cdr3_nt: TGTGCCAGCAGCTTAGACAATTCCTACGAGCAGTACTTC
j_call: TRBJ2-7; clone_size: .; cdr3_length: 11; v_call: TRBV29-1; d_call: .; cdr3_aa: CSVLGDYEQYF; cdr3_nt: TGCAGCGTACTAGGAGACTACGAGCAGTACTTC
j_call: TRBJ1-1; clone_size: few; cdr3_length: 11; v_call: TRBV19; d_call: .; cdr3_aa: CASSMGREAFF; cdr3_nt: TGTGCCAGTAGTATGGGACGAGAAGCTTTCTTT
j_call: TRBJ1-1; clone_size: .; cdr3_length: 14; v_call: TRBV6-5; d_call: .; cdr3_aa: CASSRRVGNTEAFF; cdr3_nt: TGTGCCAGCAGCCGCCGAGTAGGGAACACTGAAGCTTTCTTT
j_call: TRBJ1-4; clone_size: once; cdr3_length: 21; v_call: TRBV27; d_call: TRBD1; cdr3_aa: CASSLMWPWGQGSATNEKLFF; cdr3_nt: TGTGCCAGCAGTTTAATGTGGCCCTGGGGACAGGGGAGTGCAACTAATGAAAAACTGTTTTTT
j_call: TRBJ2-7; clone_size: .; cdr3_length: 15; v_call: TRBV19; d_call: TRBD1; cdr3_aa: CASSISAGTGVEQYF; cdr3_nt: TGTGCCAGTAGTATATCAGCAGGGACAGGGGTCGAGCAGTACTTC
j_call: TRBJ1-1; clone_size: once; cdr3_length: 15; v_call: TRBV6-5; d_call: .; cdr3_aa: CASSPVGGMVTEAFF; cdr3_nt: TGTGCCAGCAGCCCCGTGGGAGGGATGGTCACTGAAGCTTTCTTT
j_call: TRBJ1-3; clone_size: .; cdr3_length: 17; v_call: TRBV7-9; d_call: .; cdr3_aa: CASSLRGLDSSGNTIYF; cdr3_nt: TGTGCCAGCAGCTTAAGGGGACTGGACAGTTCCGGAAACACCATATATTTT
j_call: TRBJ2-7; clone_size: .; cdr3_length: 15; v_call: TRBV7-3; d_call: .; cdr3_aa: CASSSAGGADYEQYF; cdr3_nt: TGTGCCAGCAGCTCCGCTGGCGGAGCCGACTACGAGCAGTACTTC
j_call: TRBJ1-4; clone_size: .; cdr3_length: 16; v_call: TRBV12-2; d_call: .; cdr3_aa: CASRRSYRGTNEKLFF; cdr3_nt: TGTGCAAGTCGGCGATCCTACAGGGGAACTAATGAAAAACTGTTTTTT
j_call: TRBJ2-4; clone_size: .; cdr3_length: 14; v_call: TRBV7-8; d_call: .; cdr3_aa: CASTRSRVKNIQYF; cdr3_nt: TGTGCCAGCACCCGTTCCAGGGTCAAAAACATTCAGTACTTC
j_call: TRBJ2-3; clone_size: .; cdr3_length: 16; v_call: TRBV2; d_call: TRBD2; cdr3_aa: CASRRGTSGRADTQYF; cdr3_nt: TGTGCCAGCAGACGCGGGACTAGCGGGAGGGCAGATACGCAGTATTTT
j_call: TRBJ2-5; clone_size: .; cdr3_length: 11; v_call: TRBV28; d_call: .; cdr3_aa: CASSPGETQYF; cdr3_nt: TGTGCCAGCAGCCCAGGAGAGACCCAGTACTTC
j_call: TRBJ2-1; clone_size: .; cdr3_length: 15; v_call: TRBV28; d_call: TRBD2; cdr3_aa: CASIETGGPGVEQFF; cdr3_nt: TGTGCCAGCATTGAGACGGGAGGGCCTGGGGTTGAGCAGTTCTTC
j_call: TRBJ2-1; clone_size: few; cdr3_length: 11; v_call: TRBV5-4; d_call: .; cdr3_aa: CASSSVGEQFF; cdr3_nt: TGTGCCAGCAGCTCCGTCGGTGAGCAGTTCTTC
j_call: TRBJ1-2; clone_size: .; cdr3_length: 12; v_call: TRBV7-8; d_call: .; cdr3_aa: CASSLGGTGYTF; cdr3_nt: TGTGCCAGCAGCTTGGGGGGGACGGGCTACACCTTC
j_call: TRBJ2-7; clone_size: .; cdr3_length: 13; v_call: TRBV28; d_call: .; cdr3_aa: CASRTLASYEQYF; cdr3_nt: TGTGCCAGCAGGACATTGGCTTCCTACGAGCAGTACTTC
j_call: TRBJ2-7; clone_size: .; cdr3_length: 14; v_call: TRBV19; d_call: TRBD2; cdr3_aa: CASSMASGTYEQYF; cdr3_nt: TGTGCCAGTAGTATGGCTAGCGGGACCTACGAGCAGTACTTC
j_call: TRBJ2-4; clone_size: .; cdr3_length: 18; v_call: TRBV2; d_call: TRBD2; cdr3_aa: CASKKAGLPTGAKNIQYF; cdr3_nt: TGTGCCAGCAAGAAAGCGGGACTACCGACGGGAGCCAAAAACATTCAGTACTTC
j_call: TRBJ2-7; clone_size: .; cdr3_length: 11; v_call: TRBV20-1; d_call: .; cdr3_aa: CSPVMTYEQYF; cdr3_nt: TGCAGCCCCGTCATGACCTACGAGCAGTACTTC
j_call: TRBJ1-2; clone_size: .; cdr3_length: 16; v_call: TRBV19; d_call: .; cdr3_aa: CASSIVGEDRNYGYTF; cdr3_nt: TGTGCCAGTAGTATAGTTGGCGAGGATAGGAACTATGGCTACACCTTC
j_call: TRBJ1-2; clone_size: .; cdr3_length: 16; v_call: TRBV6-5; d_call: .; cdr3_aa: CASSYPPGVANYGYTF; cdr3_nt: TGTGCCAGCAGTTACCCACCTGGGGTTGCTAACTATGGCTACACCTTC
j_call: TRBJ2-7; clone_size: once; cdr3_length: 13; v_call: TRBV7-8; d_call: .; cdr3_aa: CASSLGREYEQYF; cdr3_nt: TGTGCCAGCAGCCTTGGACGGGAATACGAGCAGTACTTC
j_call: TRBJ2-7; clone_size: .; cdr3_length: 16; v_call: TRBV7-9; d_call: .; cdr3_aa: CASSPREQWSAYEQYF; cdr3_nt: TGTGCCAGCAGCCCACGGGAACAATGGTCCGCTTACGAGCAGTACTTC
j_call: TRBJ2-7; clone_size: .; cdr3_length: 17; v_call: TRBV28; d_call: TRBD1; cdr3_aa: CASSQERTGSLSYEQYF; cdr3_nt: TGTGCCAGCAGTCAAGAACGGACAGGGTCCCTATCCTACGAGCAGTACTTC
j_call: TRBJ1-1; clone_size: .; cdr3_length: 14; v_call: TRBV19; d_call: .; cdr3_aa: CASSIGMRNTEAFF; cdr3_nt: TGTGCCAGTAGTATCGGTATGCGGAACACTGAAGCTTTCTTT
j_call: TRBJ2-7; clone_size: .; cdr3_length: 13; v_call: TRBV2; d_call: TRBD1; cdr3_aa: CASSDRGAYEQYF; cdr3_nt: TGTGCCAGCAGCGACAGGGGAGCCTACGAGCAGTACTTC
j_call: TRBJ1-5; clone_size: .; cdr3_length: 15; v_call: TRBV6-5; d_call: .; cdr3_aa: CASSHSLDSNQPQHF; cdr3_nt: TGTGCCAGCAGCCACTCCCTGGATAGCAATCAGCCCCAGCATTTT
j_call: TRBJ1-1; clone_size: once; cdr3_length: 16; v_call: TRBV5-1; d_call: .; cdr3_aa: CASSLGDRPLNTEAFF; cdr3_nt: TGCGCCAGCAGCTTGGGTGACAGGCCCTTGAACACTGAAGCTTTCTTT
j_call: TRBJ2-1; clone_size: .; cdr3_length: 15; v_call: TRBV28; d_call: TRBD2; cdr3_aa: CASTLLAGSYNEQFF; cdr3_nt: TGTGCCAGCACCCTTCTAGCGGGATCCTACAATGAGCAGTTCTTC
j_call: TRBJ1-1; clone_size: .; cdr3_length: 12; v_call: TRBV27; d_call: .; cdr3_aa: CASRIGGTEAFF; cdr3_nt: TGTGCCAGCAGAATCGGGGGCACTGAAGCTTTCTTT
j_call: TRBJ2-3; clone_size: .; cdr3_length: 17; v_call: TRBV7-9; d_call: TRBD2; cdr3_aa: CASSHLAGQFVTDTQYF; cdr3_nt: TGTGCCAGCAGCCACCTAGCGGGACAGTTTGTCACAGATACGCAGTATTTT
j_call: TRBJ1-1; clone_size: .; cdr3_length: 15; v_call: TRBV19; d_call: TRBD1; cdr3_aa: CASSLPSGGNTEAFF; cdr3_nt: TGTGCCAGTAGCCTTCCTTCAGGGGGGAACACTGAAGCTTTCTTT
j_call: TRBJ2-1; clone_size: .; cdr3_length: 16; v_call: TRBV11-3; d_call: TRBD2; cdr3_aa: CASSLSLAGAYNEQFF; cdr3_nt: TGTGCCAGCAGCTTAAGCTTAGCGGGAGCGTACAATGAGCAGTTCTTC
j_call: TRBJ2-1; clone_size: .; cdr3_length: 11; v_call: TRBV6-5; d_call: .; cdr3_aa: CASSYGNEQFF; cdr3_nt: TGTGCCAGCAGTTACGGGAATGAGCAGTTCTTC
j_call: TRBJ2-7; clone_size: .; cdr3_length: 13; v_call: TRBV10-3; d_call: .; cdr3_aa: CAISDGGTYEQYF; cdr3_nt: TGTGCCATCAGTGACGGCGGAACCTACGAGCAGTACTTC
j_call: TRBJ1-4; clone_size: .; cdr3_length: 11; v_call: TRBV2; d_call: TRBD1; cdr3_aa: CASRQGEKLFF; cdr3_nt: TGTGCCAGCAGACAGGGGGAAAAACTGTTTTTT
j_call: TRBJ2-3; clone_size: .; cdr3_length: 15; v_call: TRBV11-1; d_call: TRBD2; cdr3_aa: CASSQLAGLGDTQYF; cdr3_nt: TGTGCCAGCAGCCAACTAGCGGGATTGGGAGATACGCAGTATTTT
j_call: TRBJ2-7; clone_size: .; cdr3_length: 13; v_call: TRBV7-9; d_call: .; cdr3_aa: CASSAPRTHEQYF; cdr3_nt: TGTGCCAGCAGCGCTCCGAGGACCCACGAGCAGTACTTC
j_call: TRBJ1-1; clone_size: .; cdr3_length: 14; v_call: TRBV7-6; d_call: .; cdr3_aa: CASSSNPGGPEAFF; cdr3_nt: TGTGCCAGCAGCTCAAATCCAGGTGGCCCTGAAGCTTTCTTT
j_call: TRBJ2-5; clone_size: .; cdr3_length: 13; v_call: TRBV6-1; d_call: .; cdr3_aa: CASSEGTSGAQYF; cdr3_nt: TGTGCCAGCAGTGAAGGGACTTCGGGGGCGCAGTACTTC
j_call: TRBJ2-2; clone_size: .; cdr3_length: 13; v_call: TRBV29-1; d_call: .; cdr3_aa: CSVPGLGTGELFF; cdr3_nt: TGCAGCGTTCCTGGACTGGGCACCGGGGAGCTGTTTTTT
j_call: TRBJ2-1; clone_size: .; cdr3_length: 10; v_call: TRBV20-1; d_call: .; cdr3_aa: CSADNNEQFF; cdr3_nt: TGCAGTGCTGACAACAATGAGCAGTTCTTC
j_call: TRBJ2-7; clone_size: .; cdr3_length: 13; v_call: TRBV19; d_call: .; cdr3_aa: CASSYGYSYEQYF; cdr3_nt: TGTGCCAGTAGTTACGGGTACTCCTACGAGCAGTACTTC
j_call: TRBJ2-5; clone_size: .; cdr3_length: 14; v_call: TRBV7-3; d_call: TRBD2; cdr3_aa: CASRATSGRETQYF; cdr3_nt: TGTGCCAGCAGGGCTACTAGCGGGAGAGAGACCCAGTACTTC
j_call: TRBJ2-1; clone_size: .; cdr3_length: 10; v_call: TRBV2; d_call: .; cdr3_aa: CAIRMDEQFF; cdr3_nt: TGTGCCATTAGAATGGATGAGCAGTTCTTC
j_call: TRBJ2-7; clone_size: .; cdr3_length: 16; v_call: TRBV4-1; d_call: .; cdr3_aa: CASSQTRAENPYEQYF; cdr3_nt: TGCGCCAGCAGCCAGACCAGGGCCGAAAATCCCTACGAGCAGTACTTC
j_call: TRBJ2-7; clone_size: .; cdr3_length: 15; v_call: TRBV5-1; d_call: TRBD2; cdr3_aa: CASSLSLAGALEQYF; cdr3_nt: TGCGCCAGCAGCTTGAGCCTAGCGGGAGCCCTCGAGCAGTACTTC
j_call: TRBJ2-7; clone_size: .; cdr3_length: 16; v_call: TRBV5-4; d_call: TRBD2; cdr3_aa: CASSWGGLAGAEEQYF; cdr3_nt: TGTGCCAGCAGCTGGGGGGGACTAGCGGGAGCAGAAGAGCAGTACTTC